Described below is a single T cell receptor (beta chain) sequence and its context. Its matching antigen is unknown. Unique molecular identifiers had been added to the TCR beta cDNA libraries. A single record per CDR3 protein comes from TCRdb applying MiXCR to the PCR reads. The data contain 700,000 to 900,000 distinct CDR3 sequences, about half of them singletons. The sample originates from a study of post-analysis software for immune sequencing data. Germline CDR1 is SGHKS and CDR2 is YYEKEE (reference sequence). This CDR3 comprises 15 residues. Study findings and constraints: Comparison with controls showed significantly lower normalized Chao1 diversity in multiple sclerosis patients. Higher frequency in patients than in controls was seen for roughly five TRBV segments, with TRBV5-6, TRBV5-1 and TRBV20-1 among them.

Sequencing input: blood. The TCR originated in a girl aged 10-17 years with multiple sclerosis. J is TRBJ2-4 and V is TRBV5-5, with 12 bases aligning to TRBD2. The J call is doubtful: the DNA matches TRBJ2-7 better. The CDR3 spells CASSLWTSGTYEQYF. The CDR3 DNA reads as TGTGCCAGCAGCCTATGGACTAGCGGGACCTACGAGCAGTACTTC.